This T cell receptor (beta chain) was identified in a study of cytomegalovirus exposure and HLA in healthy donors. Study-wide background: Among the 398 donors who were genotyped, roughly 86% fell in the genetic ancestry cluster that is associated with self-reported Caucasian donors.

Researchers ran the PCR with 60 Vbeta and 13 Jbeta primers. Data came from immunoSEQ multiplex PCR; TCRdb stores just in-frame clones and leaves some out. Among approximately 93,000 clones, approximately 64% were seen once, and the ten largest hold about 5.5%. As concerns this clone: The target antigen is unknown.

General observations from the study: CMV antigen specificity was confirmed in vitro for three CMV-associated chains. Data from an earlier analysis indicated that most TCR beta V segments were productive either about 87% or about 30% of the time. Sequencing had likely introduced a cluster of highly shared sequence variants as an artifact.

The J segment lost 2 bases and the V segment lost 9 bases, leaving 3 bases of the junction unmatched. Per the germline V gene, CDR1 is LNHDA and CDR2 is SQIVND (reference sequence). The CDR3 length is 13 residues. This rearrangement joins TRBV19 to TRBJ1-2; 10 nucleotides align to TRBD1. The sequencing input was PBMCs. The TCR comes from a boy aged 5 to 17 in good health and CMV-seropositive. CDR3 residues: CASKTGGNYGYTF. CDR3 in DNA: TGTGCCAGCAAGACAGGGGGCAACTATGGCTACACCTTC.